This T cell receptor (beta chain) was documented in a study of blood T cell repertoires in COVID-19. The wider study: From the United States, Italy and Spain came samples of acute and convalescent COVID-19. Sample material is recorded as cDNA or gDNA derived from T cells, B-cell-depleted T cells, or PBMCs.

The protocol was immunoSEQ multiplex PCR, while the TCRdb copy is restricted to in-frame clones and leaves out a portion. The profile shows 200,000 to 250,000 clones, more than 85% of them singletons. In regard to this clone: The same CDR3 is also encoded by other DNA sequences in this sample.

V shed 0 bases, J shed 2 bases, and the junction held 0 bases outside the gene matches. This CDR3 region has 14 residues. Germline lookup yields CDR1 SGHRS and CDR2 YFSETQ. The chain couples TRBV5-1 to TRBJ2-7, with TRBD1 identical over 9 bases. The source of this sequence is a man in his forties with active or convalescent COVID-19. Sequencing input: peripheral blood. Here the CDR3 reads CASSLGTGAYEQYF. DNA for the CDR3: TGCGCCAGCAGCTTGGGGACAGGGGCCTACGAGCAGTACTTC.